A selection of T cell receptor beta chains follows, all from one sample in a study of neurological immune-mediated disorders. TCRdb reprocessed the 5' RACE reads via MiXCR and lists one record per CDR3 protein. The table records about 25,000 distinct CDR3 sequences, around an eighth of them present only once. The specimen sequenced was PBMCs. The receptors stem from a woman aged 40 to 50 with HTLV-1-associated myelopathy (HAM/TSP). Each CDR3 is given with its conserved first and last residue. D genes are given only for firm matches. Size is stated for part of the rows, as once, few or many counts, or as a class when the clone is expanded.

J: TRBJ2-2; size: few; V: TRBV7-2; D: TRBD1; DNA: TGTGCCAGCAGCTTAGCGCGATGGGGCAGGGGGAGAGGTACCGGGGAGCTGTTTTTT; CDR3: CASSLARWGRGRGTGELFF
J: TRBJ2-7; size: many; V: TRBV27; D: -; DNA: TGTGCCAGCAGTTTCCCGGGGTCCTACGAGCAGTACTTC; CDR3: CASSFPGSYEQYF
J: TRBJ2-2; size: many; V: TRBV5-1; D: TRBD1; DNA: TGCGCCAGCAGCCCCACCGGGACAGCTCCCGGGGAGCTGTTTTTT; CDR3: CASSPTGTAPGELFF
J: TRBJ2-3; size: many; V: TRBV7-3; D: -; DNA: TGTGCCAGCAGCTTATGGGGCACAGATACGCAGTATTTT; CDR3: CASSLWGTDTQYF
J: TRBJ2-3; size: -; V: TRBV25-1; D: -; DNA: TGTGCCAGCACCGATGACGGGTTTTACAGAGCAGATACGCAGTATTTT; CDR3: CASTDDGFYRADTQYF
J: TRBJ2-5; size: many; V: TRBV7-6; D: -; DNA: TGTGCCAGCATCCACCGGGCCGGTAGTTTGGAGACCCAGTACTTC; CDR3: CASIHRAGSLETQYF
J: TRBJ2-5; size: medium-sized; V: TRBV20-1; D: -; DNA: TGCAGTGCTAGTGAAGCTGGACACACTAGACAAGAGACCCAGTACTTC; CDR3: CSASEAGHTRQETQYF
J: TRBJ2-5; size: many; V: TRBV5-1; D: TRBD2; DNA: TGCGCCAGCAGCCCTGGACTAGCGGCAGGAGAGACCCAGTACTTC; CDR3: CASSPGLAAGETQYF
J: TRBJ1-5; size: many; V: TRBV15; D: -; DNA: TGTGCCACCAGCGCTTACGATCAGCCCCAGCATTTT; CDR3: CATSAYDQPQHF
J: TRBJ1-5; size: many; V: TRBV20-1; D: -; DNA: TGCAGTGCTAGACGGGGTAATCAGCCCCAGCATTTT; CDR3: CSARRGNQPQHF
J: TRBJ1-5; size: many; V: TRBV7-3; D: TRBD1; DNA: TGTGCCAGCAGCTCGACAGGGGGAAGCAATCAGCCCCAGCATTTT; CDR3: CASSSTGGSNQPQHF
J: TRBJ1-4; size: many; V: TRBV10-3; D: -; DNA: TGTGCCATCAGTGGCCCCAGTGGAAAACTGTTTTTT; CDR3: CAISGPSGKLFF
J: TRBJ1-4; size: many; V: TRBV5-1; D: TRBD1; DNA: TGCGCCAGCAGCTGGGGACAGGTAGAAGAAAAACTGTTTTTT; CDR3: CASSWGQVEEKLFF
J: TRBJ1-3; size: many; V: TRBV10-3; D: TRBD1; DNA: TGTGCCATCAGTACAGGGGAAGTAGGTGGAAACACCATATATTTT; CDR3: CAISTGEVGGNTIYF
J: TRBJ2-7; size: many; V: TRBV5-1; D: TRBD1; DNA: TGCGCCAGCAGCTTGGTGCAGGGGGCTGGGGAGCAGTACTTC; CDR3: CASSLVQGAGEQYF
J: TRBJ2-1; size: many; V: TRBV28; D: -; DNA: TGTGCCAGCAGTCGGGTAGCGGACCAGGCCTACAATGAGCAGTTCTTC; CDR3: CASSRVADQAYNEQFF
J: TRBJ2-4; size: many; V: TRBV5-1; D: -; DNA: TGCGCCAGCAGCTTGGATAGCGTGGCAAACATTCAGTACTTC; CDR3: CASSLDSVANIQYF
J: TRBJ1-5; size: -; V: TRBV20-1; D: -; DNA: TGCAGTGCTAGAGATCCTATTGGCTCGGGAGGCGATCAGACCCAGCATTTT; CDR3: CSARDPIGSGGDQTQHF
J: TRBJ1-4; size: many; V: TRBV5-1; D: -; DNA: TGCGCCAGCAGCTTGAGGGGGGAAGCTAATGAAAAACTGTTTTTT; CDR3: CASSLRGEANEKLFF
J: TRBJ2-7; size: many; V: TRBV10-3; D: -; DNA: TGTGCCATCACCCCAGGTTGGACAGTCTCCTACGAGCAGTACTTC; CDR3: CAITPGWTVSYEQYF
J: TRBJ2-3; size: many; V: TRBV5-1; D: -; DNA: TGCGCCAGCAGCTTTGGGGGCTCTGCAGATACGCAGTATTTT; CDR3: CASSFGGSADTQYF
J: TRBJ2-3; size: many; V: TRBV5-1; D: TRBD2; DNA: TGCGCCAGCAGCTTCATTATAGCGGGGGACTACACAGATACGCAGTATTTT; CDR3: CASSFIIAGDYTDTQYF
J: TRBJ1-2; size: -; V: TRBV2; D: -; DNA: TGTGCCATAACCAGCAGTCGCCGGACCTATGGCTACACCTTC; CDR3: CAITSSRRTYGYTF
J: TRBJ1-6; size: many; V: TRBV5-1; D: -; DNA: TGCGCCAGCAGCTTGGACGGAGTTTATTCACCCCTCCACTTT; CDR3: CASSLDGVYSPLHF
J: TRBJ2-3; size: many; V: TRBV5-1; D: TRBD1; DNA: TGCGCCAGCAGCTTGGGCAGGGGGCACACAGATACGCAGTATTTT; CDR3: CASSLGRGHTDTQYF
J: TRBJ2-2; size: -; V: TRBV5-1; D: TRBD1; DNA: TGCGCCAGCAGCGGGACAGGGAACACCGGGGAGCTGTTTTTT; CDR3: CASSGTGNTGELFF
J: TRBJ2-7; size: few; V: TRBV29-1; D: -; DNA: TGCAGCGTTGAGGGTGGCGAAACCTACGAGCAGTACTTC; CDR3: CSVEGGETYEQYF
J: TRBJ2-2; size: many; V: TRBV10-3; D: -; DNA: TGTGCCATCAGTGATGGGGGACCCAAAAGCGGCACCGGGGAGCTGTTTTTT; CDR3: CAISDGGPKSGTGELFF
J: TRBJ2-1; size: many; V: TRBV4-2; D: TRBD2; DNA: TGTGCCAGCAGCCTCGGCGATAGCGGGGTTTACAATGAGCAGTTCTTC; CDR3: CASSLGDSGVYNEQFF
J: TRBJ2-2; size: -; V: TRBV5-1; D: TRBD2; DNA: TGCGCCAGCAGCTTGGATGGAGCGGGGGGCCTCGACACCGGGGAGCTGTTTTTT; CDR3: CASSLDGAGGLDTGELFF
J: TRBJ2-7; size: many; V: TRBV28; D: -; DNA: TGTGCCAGCACCTTACCGCAGGCCGACGAGCAGTACTTC; CDR3: CASTLPQADEQYF
J: TRBJ1-5; size: many; V: TRBV3-1; D: TRBD1; DNA: TGTGCCAGCAGCCAAGGACAGGGGGGTCAGCCCCAGCATTTT; CDR3: CASSQGQGGQPQHF
J: TRBJ2-1; size: many; V: TRBV5-5; D: -; DNA: TGTGCCAGCAGCTTGAGGGACTCTCCCTACAATGAGCAGTTCTTC; CDR3: CASSLRDSPYNEQFF
J: TRBJ2-2; size: many; V: TRBV12-3/TRBV12-4; D: -; DNA: TGTGCCAGCATTATCCTAGACCAGACTGGGGAGCTGTTTTTT; CDR3: CASIILDQTGELFF
J: TRBJ2-1; size: many; V: TRBV29-1; D: -; DNA: TGCAGCGTCCTCCCGGACGGCTACTACAATGAGCAGTTCTTC; CDR3: CSVLPDGYYNEQFF
J: TRBJ2-3; size: many; V: TRBV20-1; D: TRBD1; DNA: TGCAGTGCTGGACCCCCGGGACAGGGATCTAGCACAGATACGCAGTATTTT; CDR3: CSAGPPGQGSSTDTQYF
J: TRBJ2-3; size: many; V: TRBV20-1; D: TRBD2; DNA: TGCAGTGACTCCCGACTAGCGGGATTCACAGATACGCAGTATTTT; CDR3: CSDSRLAGFTDTQYF
J: TRBJ2-6; size: many; V: TRBV4-1; D: -; DNA: TGCGCCAGCAGCCAAGCAGGCTCTGGGGCCAACGTCCTGACTTTC; CDR3: CASSQAGSGANVLTF
J: TRBJ2-5; size: -; V: TRBV7-3; D: -; DNA: TGTGCCAGCAGCGTAGAACTCGGCCGGACCCAGTACTTC; CDR3: CASSVELGRTQYF
J: TRBJ1-3; size: many; V: TRBV5-6; D: -; DNA: TGTGCCAGCAGCTTGGGCCTCGAGAGGAAAAGTGGAAACACCATATATTTT; CDR3: CASSLGLERKSGNTIYF
J: TRBJ2-1; size: many; V: TRBV5-1; D: -; DNA: TGCGCCAGCAGCTTGGCTGGGTTCCACAATGAGCAGTTCTTC; CDR3: CASSLAGFHNEQFF
J: TRBJ1-2; size: -; V: TRBV27; D: TRBD1; DNA: TGTGTCAACAGTGGACAGGGGATTAACTATGGCTACACCTTC; CDR3: CVNSGQGINYGYTF
J: TRBJ1-3; size: once; V: TRBV7-8; D: -; DNA: TGTGCCAGCGGCGACAGGTCTGGGGCCTTCTCTGGAAACCCCATATATTTT; CDR3: CASGDRSGAFSGNPIYF
J: TRBJ2-1; size: many; V: TRBV27; D: -; DNA: TGTGCCAGCTCCTCGGGGTCCTACAATGAGCAGTTCTTC; CDR3: CASSSGSYNEQFF
J: TRBJ2-3; size: many; V: TRBV5-1; D: TRBD2; DNA: TGCGCCAGCTTGAGCGGGGGGGGCACAGATACGCAGTATTTT; CDR3: CASLSGGGTDTQYF